This T cell receptor beta chain was recovered during a study of blood T cell repertoires in COVID-19. Study at large: The analysed material was cDNA or gDNA that came from T cells, B-cell-depleted T cells, or PBMCs.

Germline CDR1 reads LGHNA; CDR2 reads YNFKEQ. The CDR3 is 17 residues long. V dropped 0 bases and J dropped 4; count of bases not matched to a gene: 5. In the original processing: Nucleated cell number was recorded as an estimate derived from reference gene primer amplification. Sequencing used immunoSEQ multiplex PCR; TCRdb keeps in-frame clones, though not all of them. The DNA gave D and trimming, while V, J and clone size come from that table. Counted here are roughly 41,000 clones, 88% occurring once; the ten biggest clones make up 12%. The rearrangement uses TRBV4-2 and TRBJ2-1, with 11 bases matching TRBD2. Sequences were obtained from peripheral blood. This TCR came from a man aged 55 to 70 with active COVID-19. CDR3: CASSQEGTSGSYNEQFF. The DNA for the CDR3 is TGTGCCAGCAGCCAAGAAGGCACTAGCGGGAGTTACAATGAGCAGTTCTTC.